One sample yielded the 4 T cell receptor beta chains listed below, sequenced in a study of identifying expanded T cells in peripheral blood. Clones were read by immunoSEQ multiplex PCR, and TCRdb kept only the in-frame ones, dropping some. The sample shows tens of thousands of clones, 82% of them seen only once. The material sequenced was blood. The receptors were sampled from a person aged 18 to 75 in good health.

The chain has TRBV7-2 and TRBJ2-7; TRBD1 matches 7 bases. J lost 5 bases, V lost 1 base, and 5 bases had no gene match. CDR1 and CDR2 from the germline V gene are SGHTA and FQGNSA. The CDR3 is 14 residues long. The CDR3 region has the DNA TGTGCCAGCAGCTTAGTACAGGGGTCAAACGAGCAGTACTTC. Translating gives CASSLVQGSNEQYF.

CDR3 nucleotides: TGTGCCAGCAGTCAAAAGCTAGCGGTCCCCTACAATGAGCAGTTCTTC. Its translation is CASSQKLAVPYNEQFF. The V call is TRBV6-4, the J call TRBJ2-1, with 7 nucleotides matching TRBD2. The J segment lost 2 bases and the V segment lost 5 bases, leaving 9 bases of the junction unmatched. This CDR3 region has 16 residues. The germline CDR1 and CDR2 sequences are MRHNA and SNTAGT.

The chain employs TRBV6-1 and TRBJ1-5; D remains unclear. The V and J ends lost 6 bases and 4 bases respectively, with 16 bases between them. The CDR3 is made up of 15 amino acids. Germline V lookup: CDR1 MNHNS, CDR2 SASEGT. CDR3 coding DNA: TGTGCCAGCAGCGTCTCCCCCGTCCGAAATCAGCCCCAGCATTTT. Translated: CASSVSPVRNQPQHF.

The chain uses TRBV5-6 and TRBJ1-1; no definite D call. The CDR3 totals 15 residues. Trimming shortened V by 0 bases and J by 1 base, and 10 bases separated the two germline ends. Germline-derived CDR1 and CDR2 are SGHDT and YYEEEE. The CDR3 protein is CASSLATATNTEAFF. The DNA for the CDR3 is TGTGCCAGCAGCTTGGCCACAGCCACGAACACTGAAGCTTTCTTT.